This T cell receptor (beta chain) was documented in a study of T cell responses to AZD1222 COVID-19 vaccine. Study-level points and caveats: In a largely white British group with more females than males, clonal diversity was possibly underestimated. After two AZD1222 doses, spike-specific TCR breadth and depth rose versus day 0. Reportedly, nearly half the spike-specific TCRs target unmutated variant regions. Spike-wide vaccine-associated CD4 TCRs dominated at 160-218 and 743-854.

Germline V gives CDR1 GTSNPN, CDR2 SVGIG (reference sequence). V lost 0 bases and J lost 4, with 3 bases in between. This CDR3 region has 11 residues. A word on this clone: Antigen: not known.

Using immunoSEQ multiplex PCR, the repertoire was profiled, and TCRdb retains in-frame clones only, with some absent. Of approximately 180,000 clones detected, about 93% appear once; the ten largest clones hold about 1%. V and J are TRBV30 and TRBJ1-2; D unresolved. Here the sequenced sample was peripheral blood, taken 28 days after the second dose of the MenACWY control vaccine. The sequence was collected from an adult who received the MenACWY meningococcal vaccine as a control. CDR3 coding DNA: TGTGCCTGGAGTGTCGTCTATGGCTACACCTTC. Translating it yields CAWSVVYGYTF.